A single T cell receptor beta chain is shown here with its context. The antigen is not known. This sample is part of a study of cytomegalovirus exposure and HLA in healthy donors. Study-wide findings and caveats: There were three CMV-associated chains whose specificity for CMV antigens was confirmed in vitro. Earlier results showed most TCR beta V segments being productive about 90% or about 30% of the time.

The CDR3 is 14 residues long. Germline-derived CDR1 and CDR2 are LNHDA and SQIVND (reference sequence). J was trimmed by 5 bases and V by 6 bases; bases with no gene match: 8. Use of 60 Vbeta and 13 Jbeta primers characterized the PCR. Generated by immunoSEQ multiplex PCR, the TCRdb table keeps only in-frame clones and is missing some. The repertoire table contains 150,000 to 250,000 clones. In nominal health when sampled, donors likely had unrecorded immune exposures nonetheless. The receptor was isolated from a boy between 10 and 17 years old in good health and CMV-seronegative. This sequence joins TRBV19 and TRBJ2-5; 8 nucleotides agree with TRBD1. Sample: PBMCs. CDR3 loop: CASSNDRGSETQYF. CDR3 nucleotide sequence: TGTGCCAGTAGCAACGACAGGGGCAGCGAGACCCAGTACTTC. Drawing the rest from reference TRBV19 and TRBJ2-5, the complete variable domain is DGGITQSPKYLFRKEGQNVTLSCEQNLNHDAMYWYRQDPGQGLRLIYYSQIVNDFQKGDIAEGYSVSREKKESFPLTVTSAQKNPTAFYLCASSNDRGSETQYFGPGTRLLVL.